One sample yielded the 32 T cell receptor beta chains listed below, sequenced in a study of blood T cell repertoires in COVID-19. Measured with immunoSEQ multiplex PCR; TCRdb has only the in-frame clones, and not every one. The table includes tens of thousands of clones, roughly 84% detected once. The source material was peripheral blood. Receptors were obtained from a man aged 65 to 79 with acute or convalescent COVID-19.

The chain recombines TRBV20-1 with TRBJ2-7; D ambiguous. This CDR3 has 11 amino acids. The germline V gene encodes CDR1 DFQATT and CDR2 SNEGSKA (reference sequence). The V and J ends lost 5 bases and 3 bases respectively, with 8 bases between them. CDR3 sequence (DNA): TGCAGTGCTGCGTCCGACTACGAGCAGTACTTC. This sequence encodes CSAASDYEQYF.

The chain joins TRBV5-4 to TRBJ2-5; D gene unclear. There are 16 residues in the CDR3. Germline values: CDR1 SGHNT, CDR2 YYREEE (reference sequence). V lost 1 base, J lost 5 bases, and 18 bases lay in between. In DNA form, the CDR3 reads TGTGCCAGCAGCTTGTCTAATGGCGGCCCCCTGGAGACCCAGTACTTC. Translation: CASSLSNGGPLETQYF.

The J gene is TRBJ1-1, the V gene TRBV6-2 or TRBV6-3; D may be TRBD1 (5 bases). V was shortened by 0 bases and J by 6 bases, with 14 bases between the two germline ends. Per germline, CDR1 MNHEY and CDR2 SVGEGT. The CDR3 spans 15 residues. The CDR3 protein is CASSYSGGAGAEAFF. CDR3 coding DNA: TGTGCCAGCAGTTACTCGGGAGGGGCAGGCGCTGAAGCTTTCTTT.

The chain employs TRBV27 and TRBJ1-1; D is uncertain. Germline V gives CDR1 MNHEY, CDR2 SMNVEV (reference sequence). The CDR3 contains 11 residues. V gave up 6 bases and J gave up 10 bases, with 12 bases separating them. The CDR3 DNA is TGTGCCAGCAGCCGGGAGGGTGTAGCTTTCTTT. Its protein product is CASSREGVAFF.

This clone turned up a few times. The chain combines TRBV18 with TRBJ2-7, with TRBD1 as a possible D gene (5 bases). The CDR3 length is 14 residues. Germline V gives CDR1 KGHSH, CDR2 LQKENI. Trimming cost V 6 bases and J 2 bases, with 14 bases left between them. The CDR3 protein is CASSPKSGPYEQYF. The CDR3 DNA reads TGTGCCAGCTCCCCTAAATCAGGGCCCTACGAGCAGTACTTC. The full variable domain, completed using reference TRBV18 and TRBJ2-7, is NAGVMQNPRHLVRRRGQEARLRCSPMKGHSHVYWYRQLPEEGLKFMVYLQKENIIDESGMPKERFSAEFPKEGPSILRIQQVVRGDSAAYFCASSPKSGPYEQYFGPGTRLTVT.

The rearrangement links TRBV6-2 or TRBV6-3 to TRBJ2-5, with a weak D call TRBD1 (5 bases). V gave up 6 bases and J gave up 4 bases, with 18 bases separating them. The CDR3 is 15 amino acids. Germline V CDR1 and CDR2: MNHEY, SVGEGT. This chain's CDR3 is CASSPVIRGGETQYF. CDR3 DNA sequence: TGTGCCAGCAGCCCGGTCATTAGGGGCGGAGAGACCCAGTACTTC.

CDR3 region: CASSTGQGASSEKLFF. The CDR3 bases are TGCGCCAGCAGCACGGGACAGGGGGCGAGTAGTGAAAAACTGTTTTTT. The chain couples TRBV5-1 to TRBJ1-4; the match to TRBD1 covers 12 bases. The germline CDR1 and CDR2 sequences are SGHRS and YFSETQ. Trimming took 4 bases from V and 7 from J; bases not matched to a gene: 8. This CDR3 has 16 amino acids.

The CDR3 protein is CAISESLLGANEQFF. The CDR3 DNA reads as TGTGCCATCAGTGAATCACTCCTAGGGGCCAATGAGCAGTTCTTC. This sequence joins TRBV10-3 and TRBJ2-1, with D possibly being TRBD1 (5 bases). Trimming took 3 bases from V and 6 from J, leaving 15 bases between them. This CDR3 has 15 amino acids. Germline V gene data show CDR1 as ENHRY and CDR2 as SYGVKD.

V and J are TRBV2 and TRBJ2-2; 7 bases line up with TRBD1. In germline, CDR1 is SNHLY, CDR2 FYNNEI. V shed 6 bases and J 4 bases; nucleotides not matched to a gene: 8. This CDR3 has 15 residues. The CDR3 is CASRNQGQITGELFF. The CDR3 bases are TGTGCCAGCAGGAACCAGGGACAGATCACCGGGGAGCTGTTTTTT.

This chain connects TRBV7-2 to TRBJ1-1; D gene ambiguous. Trimming shortened V by 7 bases and J by 4 bases, and 10 bases separated the two germline ends. CDR1 SGHTA and CDR2 FQGNSA come from the germline V gene. The CDR3 totals 12 residues. The CDR3 loop reads CASTLPPTEAFF. CDR3 coding DNA: TGTGCCAGCACCCTCCCCCCCACTGAAGCTTTCTTT. The variable domain in full, with the rest retrieved from reference TRBV7-2 and TRBJ1-1, is GAGVSQSPSNKVTEKGKDVELRCDPISGHTALYWYRQSLGQGLEFLIYFQGNSAPDKSGLPSDRFSAERTGGSVSTLTIQRTQQEDSAVYLCASTLPPTEAFFGQGTRLTVV.

The chain recombines TRBV7-2 with TRBJ1-2; D is unresolved. Deletions cut 1 base from V and 5 bases from J, with 8 bases between. Germline-derived CDR1 and CDR2 are SGHTA and FQGNSA. This CDR3 comprises 13 residues. The chain's CDR3 is CASSLGQEYGYTF. CDR3 nucleotide sequence: TGTGCCAGCAGCTTAGGACAAGAGTATGGCTACACCTTC.

The CDR3: CAWNSRGNQPQHF. CDR3 in DNA: TGTGCCTGGAACAGCCGAGGCAATCAGCCCCAGCATTTT. V usage is TRBV30 and J usage is TRBJ1-5; D remains ambiguous. Trimming removed 4 bases from V and 2 bases from J, with 9 bases in between. This CDR3 is built from 13 residues. CDR1 and CDR2 (germline): GTSNPN, SVGIG (reference sequence).

The chain joins TRBV28 to TRBJ2-5; 11 bases are a match to TRBD2. The CDR3 is made up of 16 amino acids. CDR1 is MDHEN, CDR2 SYDVKM, per germline. The V and J ends lost 5 bases and 4 bases, in that order; junction bases with no gene match: 9. The CDR3 loop reads CASSIPGTSGGETQYF. CDR3 nucleotides: TGTGCCAGCAGTATCCCTGGGACTAGCGGTGGAGAGACCCAGTACTTC.

The chain carries TRBV2 and TRBJ1-6, with D hard to call. Trimming took 7 bases from V and 10 from J, leaving 17 bases between them. The CDR3 loop spans 14 amino acids. Germline lookup yields CDR1 SNHLY and CDR2 FYNNEI. The CDR3 protein is CASTLQTFGSPLHF. For the CDR3, the DNA is TGTGCCAGCACCCTCCAGACCTTCGGGTCACCCCTCCACTTT.

This clone was counted a single time. The chain links TRBV19 to TRBJ1-4; D uncertain. The germline V and J ends were trimmed by 6 bases and 7 bases, with 15 bases remaining between them. Germline values: CDR1 LNHDA, CDR2 SQIVND (reference sequence). This CDR3 is 14 amino acids long. The CDR3 DNA reads as TGTGCCAGTAGCGACACCTCGGTGGCTGAAAAACTGTTTTTT. Translating it yields CASSDTSVAEKLFF.

V gene TRBV11-3 combines with J gene TRBJ2-2; 7 bases fit TRBD1. Germline lookup yields CDR1 SGHNT and CDR2 YENEEA. The length of the CDR3 is 14 residues. J gave up 5 bases and V 5 bases, and 5 bases lay outside the gene matches. DNA of the CDR3: TGTGCCAGCAGCCGAGGGGGCAGGACCGGGGAGCTGTTTTTT. Its translation is CASSRGGRTGELFF.

V is TRBV20-1 and J is TRBJ1-5, with 8 bases aligning to TRBD1. The CDR3 totals 15 residues. CDR1 is DFQATT and CDR2 is SNEGSKA in the germline V gene (reference sequence). V shed 3 bases, J shed 9 bases, and the junction held 13 bases outside the gene matches. The CDR3 DNA reads TGCAGTGCTAGTCCCCAGGGGACAGGTGGAGGGCCCCAGCATTTT. It translates to CSASPQGTGGGPQHF.

The V call is TRBV11-2, the J call TRBJ2-2, with D maybe TRBD2 (7 bases). CDR3 size: 16 residues. From germline, CDR1 is SGHAT and CDR2 FQNNGV. Trimming removed 7 bases from V and 3 bases from J, with 18 bases in between. The CDR3 DNA sequence: TGTGCCAGCACCCAATTAGGGGGAGGGCACACCGGGGAGCTGTTTTTT. It encodes CASTQLGGGHTGELFF.

J is TRBJ1-2 and V is TRBV19; a possible D gene is TRBD1 (5 bases). The germline V and J ends were trimmed by 8 bases and 5 bases, with 15 bases remaining between them. The germline CDR1 and CDR2 sequences are LNHDA and SQIVND (reference sequence). The CDR3 extends over 13 amino acids. DNA for the CDR3: TGTGCCAGTGGATCAGGGAATCGATATGGCTACACCTTC. Its protein product is CASGSGNRYGYTF.

The sample holds a few counts of this clone. The gene calls are TRBV19 and TRBJ2-7; D is unclear. The germline V gene has CDR1 LNHDA and CDR2 SQIVND (reference sequence). This CDR3 spans 15 amino acids. Trimming pared 1 base from V and 1 base from J, leaving 11 bases between. The CDR3 sequence: CASSIGYSRSYEQYF. The CDR3 DNA follows: TGTGCCAGTAGTATAGGATATTCTAGGTCCTACGAGCAGTACTTC.

A remark on this clone: Germline and junction disagree at one end, which may indicate a read error. This CDR3 reads CASSITGRLGANEQFF. The DNA of the CDR3 is TGTGCCAGCAGCATAACCGGGCGGTTGGGGGCTAATGAGCAGTTCTTC. The genes are TRBV7-3 and TRBJ2-1, with D tentatively TRBD1 (6 bases). The CDR3 covers 16 residues. Germline-derived CDR1 and CDR2 are SGHTA and FQGTGA.

CDR3 nucleotides: TGTGCCAGCAGCGGACCCAGGGCTTCTAGCACAGATACGCAGTATTTT. Its protein is CASSGPRASSTDTQYF. This chain connects TRBV3-1 (or the pseudogene TRBV3-2) to TRBJ2-3; tentatively, D is TRBD1 (5 bases). Looked up from germline, CDR1 is LGHDT and CDR2 is YNNKEL (reference sequence). Between the trimmed V and J ends, which lost 5 bases and 0 bases, there was a span of 15 bases. The CDR3 length is 16 residues.

The rearrangement links TRBV7-2 to TRBJ2-1; a possible D gene is TRBD2 (5 bases). This CDR3 contains 15 residues. The germline V and J ends were trimmed by 4 bases and 4 bases, with 14 bases remaining between them. The germline CDR1 and CDR2 sequences are SGHTA and FQGNSA. The CDR3 here is CASSSGLVGYNEQFF. CDR3 coding DNA: TGTGCCAGCAGCTCCGGACTGGTCGGATACAATGAGCAGTTCTTC. Full variable domain (outside the CDR3, taken from reference TRBV7-2 and TRBJ2-1): GAGVSQSPSNKVTEKGKDVELRCDPISGHTALYWYRQSLGQGLEFLIYFQGNSAPDKSGLPSDRFSAERTGGSVSTLTIQRTQQEDSAVYLCASSSGLVGYNEQFFGPGTRLTVL.

The chain is built from TRBV7-9 and TRBJ2-5; 11 bases agree with TRBD2. This CDR3 is built from 17 residues. Trimming at V came to 1 base and at J to 5 bases, leaving 9 bases not matched to a gene. Per germline, CDR1 SEHNR and CDR2 FQNEAQ (reference sequence). For the CDR3, the DNA is TGTGCCAGCAGCTTAGGGATAGCGGGGGGGCCTGAGGAGACCCAGTACTTC. Protein: CASSLGIAGGPEETQYF.

J is TRBJ2-2 and V is TRBV5-1; 8 bases fit TRBD1. The junction had 3 bases not matched to a gene; V was cut back by 3 bases and J by 5 bases. The CDR3 sequence is 14 residues long. CDR1 SGHRS and CDR2 YFSETQ come from the germline V gene. The CDR3 coding sequence is TGCGCCAGCAGCTGGGACAGGAGAACCGGGGAGCTGTTTTTT. As protein: CASSWDRRTGELFF.

The chain couples TRBV25-1 to TRBJ1-3; unclear D gene. V lost 5 bases to trimming and J lost 0 bases, with 5 bases between them. Germline V gene data show CDR1 as MGHDK and CDR2 as SYGVNS. The CDR3 has 13 amino acids. Here the CDR3 reads CASSRGSGNTIYF. The CDR3 DNA sequence: TGTGCCAGCAGTAGAGGCTCTGGAAACACCATATATTTT.

J is TRBJ2-3 and V is TRBV7-9; 8 bases map to TRBD2. This CDR3 is built from 14 residues. CDR1 SEHNR and CDR2 FQNEAQ come from the germline V gene (reference sequence). Trimming at V came to 5 bases and at J to 11 bases, leaving 12 bases not matched to a gene. The CDR3 DNA reads TGTGCCAGCAGCCTCCTAGCGGGCCTCGGGGAGCAGTATTTT. This translates into CASSLLAGLGEQYF.

This clone was counted a few times. The chain couples TRBV6-1 to TRBJ1-5; 8 bases map to TRBD1. This CDR3 has 16 amino acids. With 4 bases clipped from V and 7 bases from J, the junction kept 12 bases outside the gene matches. Germline assignment: CDR1 MNHNS and CDR2 SASEGT. The CDR3 nucleotides are TGTGCCAGCAGTGGTCCCTCAGGGGGCGAGGAGCAGCCCCAGCATTTT. This translates into CASSGPSGGEEQPQHF.

This rearrangement joins TRBV18 to TRBJ1-3, with no clear D. The CDR3 covers 15 residues. Trimming shortened V by 1 base and J by 1 base, and 8 bases separated the two germline ends. Germline V CDR1 and CDR2: KGHSH, LQKENI. The CDR3 sequence is CASSPLAESGNTIYF. CDR3 DNA sequence: TGTGCCAGCTCACCACTCGCGGAATCTGGAAACACCATATATTTT. Drawing the rest from reference TRBV18 and TRBJ1-3, the complete variable domain is NAGVMQNPRHLVRRRGQEARLRCSPMKGHSHVYWYRQLPEEGLKFMVYLQKENIIDESGMPKERFSAEFPKEGPSILRIQQVVRGDSAAYFCASSPLAESGNTIYFGEGSWLTVV.

V usage is TRBV19 and J usage is TRBJ1-3; no firm D call. This CDR3 contains 15 residues. Trimming took off 3 bases at V and 0 bases at J, with 9 bases between the two ends. The germline V gene encodes CDR1 LNHDA and CDR2 SQIVND (reference sequence). The CDR3 protein is CASSMSGISGNTIYF. CDR3 in DNA: TGTGCCAGTAGTATGTCCGGGATCTCTGGAAACACCATATATTTT. The variable domain in full, completed from reference TRBV19 and TRBJ1-3, reads DGGITQSPKYLFRKEGQNVTLSCEQNLNHDAMYWYRQDPGQGLRLIYYSQIVNDFQKGDIAEGYSVSREKKESFPLTVTSAQKNPTAFYLCASSMSGISGNTIYFGEGSWLTVV.

The V gene is TRBV19, the J gene TRBJ1-1; D remains ambiguous. This CDR3 spans 13 amino acids. V was clipped by 6 bases and J by 5 bases, with 13 bases between them. CDR1 and CDR2 (germline): LNHDA, SQIVND (reference sequence). CDR3 region: CASRSPRGTEAFF. The CDR3 bases are TGTGCCAGTAGGAGTCCCCGAGGGACTGAAGCTTTCTTT. The full variable domain, its missing parts supplied by reference TRBV19 and TRBJ1-1, is DGGITQSPKYLFRKEGQNVTLSCEQNLNHDAMYWYRQDPGQGLRLIYYSQIVNDFQKGDIAEGYSVSREKKESFPLTVTSAQKNPTAFYLCASRSPRGTEAFFGQGTRLTVV.

The chain has TRBV6-2 or TRBV6-3 and TRBJ2-5; D may be TRBD2 (5 bases). Trimming removed 2 bases at V and 2 bases at J, with 15 bases between. Germline lookup yields CDR1 MNHEY and CDR2 SVGEGT. The CDR3 runs to 16 residues. The CDR3 coding sequence is TGTGCCAGCAGTTACAACGCGCGGGTTCATCAAGAGACCCAGTACTTC. Protein sequence: CASSYNARVHQETQYF.